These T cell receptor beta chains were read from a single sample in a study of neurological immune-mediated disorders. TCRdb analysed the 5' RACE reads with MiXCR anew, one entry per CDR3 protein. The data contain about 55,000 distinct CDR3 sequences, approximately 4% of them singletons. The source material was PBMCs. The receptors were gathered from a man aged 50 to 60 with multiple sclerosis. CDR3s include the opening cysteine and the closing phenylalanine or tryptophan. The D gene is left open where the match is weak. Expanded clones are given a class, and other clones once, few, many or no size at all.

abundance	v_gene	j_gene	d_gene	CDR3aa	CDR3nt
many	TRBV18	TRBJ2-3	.	CASSPQDTQYF	TGTGCCAGCTCACCACAGGATACGCAGTATTTT
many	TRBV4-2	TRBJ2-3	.	CASGGAGHTDTQYF	TGTGCCAGCGGAGGGGCGGGTCACACAGATACGCAGTATTTT
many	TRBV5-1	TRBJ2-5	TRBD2	CASSWSGGARETQYF	TGCGCCAGCAGCTGGAGCGGGGGGGCCCGGGAGACCCAGTACTTC
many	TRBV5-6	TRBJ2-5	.	CASSLPPETQYF	TGTGCCAGCAGCTTGCCCCCGGAGACCCAGTACTTC
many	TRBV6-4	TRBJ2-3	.	CAKARGRGSNTQYF	TGTGCCAAAGCCCGGGGGCGGGGATCGAATACGCAGTATTTT
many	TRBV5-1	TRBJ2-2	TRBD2	CASSSGTSRTGELFF	TGCGCCAGCAGCTCGGGGACTAGCCGGACCGGGGAGCTGTTTTTT
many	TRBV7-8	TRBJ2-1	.	CASSLVIRDNEQFF	TGTGCCAGCAGCTTAGTTATTAGGGACAATGAGCAGTTCTTC
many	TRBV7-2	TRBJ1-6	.	CASSLEGSNYNSPLNF	TGTGCCAGCAGCTTAGAGGGCAGTAACTATAATTCACCCCTCAACTTT
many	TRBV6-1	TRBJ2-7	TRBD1	CASRDRGESAVEQYF	TGTGCCAGCAGGGACAGGGGGGAATCCGCGGTCGAGCAGTACTTC
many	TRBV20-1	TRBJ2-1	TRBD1	CSAGTGGYNEQFF	TGCAGTGCGGGGACAGGGGGTTACAATGAGCAGTTCTTC
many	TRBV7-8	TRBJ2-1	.	CASNERAHNEQFF	TGTGCCAGCAACGAACGGGCCCATAATGAGCAGTTCTTC
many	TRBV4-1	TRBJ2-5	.	CASSQVVAETQYF	TGCGCCAGCAGCCAAGTGGTGGCAGAGACCCAGTACTTC
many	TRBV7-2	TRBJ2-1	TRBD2	CASSPTSDSYNEQFF	TGTGCCAGCTCCCCCACTAGCGACTCCTACAATGAGCAGTTCTTC
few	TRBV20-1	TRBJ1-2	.	CSARSGVSNYGYTF	TGCAGTGCTAGATCGGGGGTTAGTAACTATGGCTACACCTTC
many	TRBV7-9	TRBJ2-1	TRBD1	CASNSGGAYNEQFF	TGTGCCAGCAACTCAGGGGGCGCGTACAATGAGCAGTTCTTC
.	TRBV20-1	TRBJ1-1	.	CSARVLSRAAFF	TGCAGTGCTAGGGTTCTCAGCCGGGCAGCTTTCTTT
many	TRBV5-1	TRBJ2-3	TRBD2	CASYLSGGSTDTQYF	TGCGCCAGCTACCTGAGCGGGGGAAGCACAGATACGCAGTATTTT
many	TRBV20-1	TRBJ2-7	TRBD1	CSARDRVGQTYEQYF	TGCAGTGCTAGAGATCGGGTGGGACAGACCTACGAGCAGTACTTC
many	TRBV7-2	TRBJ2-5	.	CASSLAQGETQYF	TGTGCCAGCAGCTTAGCGCAGGGAGAGACCCAGTACTTC
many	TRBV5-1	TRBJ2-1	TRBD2	CASSSIAGVGNEQFF	TGCGCCAGCAGCTCTATAGCGGGAGTGGGTAATGAGCAGTTCTTC
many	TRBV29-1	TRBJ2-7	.	CSGQLGRGEQYF	TGCAGCGGCCAACTAGGACGGGGCGAGCAGTACTTC
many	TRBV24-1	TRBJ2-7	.	CATSEHGTGTDEQYF	TGTGCCACCAGTGAACACGGGACTGGGACTGACGAGCAGTACTTC
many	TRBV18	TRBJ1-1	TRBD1	CASSQGQRTAEAFF	TGTGCCAGCTCCCAGGGACAGCGAACAGCTGAAGCTTTCTTT
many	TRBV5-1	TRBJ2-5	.	CASSLIDRVRAQYF	TGCGCCAGCAGCTTGATAGACCGGGTTCGGGCCCAGTACTTC
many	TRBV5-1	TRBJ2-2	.	CASSLALNTGELFF	TGCGCCAGCAGCTTGGCACTTAACACCGGGGAGCTGTTTTTT
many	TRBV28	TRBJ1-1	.	CASSPAGWGTEAFF	TGTGCCAGCAGCCCAGCGGGGTGGGGCACTGAAGCTTTCTTT
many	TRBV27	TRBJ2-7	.	CASSENSYEQYF	TGTGCCAGCAGTGAGAACTCCTACGAGCAGTACTTC
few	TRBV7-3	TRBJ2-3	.	CASSLIGSGDTQYF	TGTGCCAGCAGCTTAATCGGGAGCGGAGATACGCAGTATTTT
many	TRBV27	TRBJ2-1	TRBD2	CASSLGPSGSLYNEQFF	TGTGCCAGCAGTTTAGGCCCTAGCGGGAGCCTATACAATGAGCAGTTCTTC
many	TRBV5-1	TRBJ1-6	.	CASSVQSSYNSPLHF	TGCGCCAGCAGCGTACAGAGCTCCTATAATTCACCCCTCCACTTT
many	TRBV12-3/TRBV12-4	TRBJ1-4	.	CASSLSHGLEKLFF	TGTGCCAGCAGTTTATCACACGGGCTTGAAAAACTGTTTTTT
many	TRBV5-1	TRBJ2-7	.	CASSRRGQGDFYEQYF	TGCGCCAGCAGCCGGAGGGGGCAGGGGGATTTCTACGAGCAGTACTTC
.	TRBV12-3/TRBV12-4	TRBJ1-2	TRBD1	CASSLRGRIPRLDYGYTF	TGTGCCAGCAGTTTAAGGGGGCGCATCCCTCGATTAGACTATGGCTACACCTTC
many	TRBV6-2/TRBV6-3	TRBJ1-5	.	CASESSDSNQPQNF	TGTGCCAGCGAGAGCTCCGATAGCAATCAGCCCCAGAATTTT
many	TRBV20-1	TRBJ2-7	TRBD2	CSASLAGRGEYF	TGCAGTGCTAGTCTTGCCGGGAGGGGGGAGTACTTC
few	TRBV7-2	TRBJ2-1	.	CASSDHIGTEQFF	TGTGCCAGCAGCGATCACATTGGGACAGAGCAGTTCTTC
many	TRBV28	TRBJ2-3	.	CASSPPWLAGTDTQYF	TGTGCCAGCAGTCCACCGTGGCTAGCAGGCACAGATACGCAGTATTTT
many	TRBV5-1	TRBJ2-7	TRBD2	CASSFLSGGPPYEQYF	TGCGCCAGCAGCTTTTTGAGCGGGGGCCCTCCCTACGAGCAGTACTTC
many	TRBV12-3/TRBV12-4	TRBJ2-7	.	CASNFGGFSYEQYF	TGTGCCAGCAATTTTGGGGGTTTCTCCTACGAGCAGTACTTC
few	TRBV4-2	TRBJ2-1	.	CASSQVPLDNEQFF	TGTGCCAGCAGCCAAGTTCCTCTGGACAATGAGCAGTTCTTC
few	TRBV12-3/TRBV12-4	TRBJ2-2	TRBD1	CASRRQGERAGELFF	TGTGCCAGCAGAAGACAGGGTGAACGGGCCGGGGAGCTGTTTTTT
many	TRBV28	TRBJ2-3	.	CASSNAHLGGTDTQYF	TGTGCCAGCAGTAACGCTCACTTAGGGGGCACAGATACGCAGTATTTT
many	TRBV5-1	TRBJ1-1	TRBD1	CASSDRVTEAFF	TGCGCCAGCAGCGACAGGGTCACTGAAGCTTTCTTT
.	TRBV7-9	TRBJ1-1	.	CASSFREGSGDTEAFF	TGTGCCAGCAGCTTTCGAGAGGGCTCGGGAGACACTGAAGCTTTCTTT
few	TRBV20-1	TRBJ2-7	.	CSAFRPATSPLEQYF	TGCAGTGCCTTTCGACCGGCTACCAGCCCTCTCGAGCAGTACTTC
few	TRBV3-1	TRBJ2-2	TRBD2	CASSQVLAGHTGELFF	TGTGCCAGCAGCCAAGTCCTAGCGGGTCACACCGGGGAGCTGTTTTTT
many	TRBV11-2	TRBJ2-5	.	CASSFGIIKETQYF	TGTGCCAGCAGCTTTGGGATAATTAAAGAGACCCAGTACTTC
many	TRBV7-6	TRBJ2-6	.	CASSLLDRPSGANVLTF	TGTGCCAGCAGCTTATTAGACAGACCCTCTGGGGCCAACGTCCTGACTTTC
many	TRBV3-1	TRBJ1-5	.	CASSRSGQPQHF	TGTGCCAGCAGCCGCAGTGGTCAGCCCCAGCATTTT
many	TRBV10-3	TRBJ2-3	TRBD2	CAISDPYEREGTDTQYF	TGTGCCATCAGTGACCCCTATGAGCGGGAGGGCACAGATACGCAGTATTTT
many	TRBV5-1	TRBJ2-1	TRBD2	CASSLISGGSNEQFF	TGCGCCAGCAGCTTAATCAGCGGGGGGAGCAATGAGCAGTTCTTC
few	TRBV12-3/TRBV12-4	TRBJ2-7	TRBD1	CASVGTGGNEQYF	TGTGCCAGCGTGGGGACAGGGGGGAACGAGCAGTACTTC
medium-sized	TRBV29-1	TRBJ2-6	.	CSVPVQGLSGANVLTF	TGCAGCGTCCCGGTCCAGGGACTTTCTGGGGCCAACGTCCTGACTTTC
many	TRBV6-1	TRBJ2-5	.	CASSDQTKETQYF	TGTGCCAGCAGTGATCAGACAAAGGAGACCCAGTACTTC
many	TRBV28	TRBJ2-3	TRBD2	CASSPSTSGTTDTQYF	TGTGCCAGCAGTCCGTCGACTAGCGGGACTACAGATACGCAGTATTTT
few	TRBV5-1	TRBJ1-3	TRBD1	CASSLSGQVDTIYF	TGCGCCAGCAGCTTGTCCGGACAGGTGGACACCATATATTTT
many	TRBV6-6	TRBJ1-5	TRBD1	CASSRGQGGNQPQHF	TGTGCCAGCAGCCGCGGACAGGGTGGCAATCAGCCCCAGCATTTT
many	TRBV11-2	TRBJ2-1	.	CASSSTLSSYNEQFF	TGTGCCAGCAGCTCCACCCTGAGCTCCTACAATGAGCAGTTCTTC
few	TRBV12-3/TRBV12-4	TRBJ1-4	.	CASSLNSDNEKLFF	TGTGCCAGCAGTTTAAACAGTGACAATGAAAAACTGTTTTTT
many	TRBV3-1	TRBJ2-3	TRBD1	CASSQHRTGLDTQYF	TGTGCCAGCAGCCAACACCGGACAGGGTTAGATACGCAGTATTTT